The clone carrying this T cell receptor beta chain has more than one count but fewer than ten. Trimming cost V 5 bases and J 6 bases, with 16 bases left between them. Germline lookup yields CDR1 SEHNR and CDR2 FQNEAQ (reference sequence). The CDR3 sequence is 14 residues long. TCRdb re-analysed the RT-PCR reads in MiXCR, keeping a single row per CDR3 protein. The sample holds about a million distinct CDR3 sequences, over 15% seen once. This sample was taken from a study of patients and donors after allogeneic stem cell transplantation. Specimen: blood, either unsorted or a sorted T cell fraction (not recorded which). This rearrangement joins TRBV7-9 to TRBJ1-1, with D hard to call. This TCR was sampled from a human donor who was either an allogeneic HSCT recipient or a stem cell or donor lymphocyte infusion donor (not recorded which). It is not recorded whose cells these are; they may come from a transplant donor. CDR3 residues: CASSQTIPTSEAFF. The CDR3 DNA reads TGTGCCAGCAGCCAGACTATCCCTACTTCTGAAGCTTTCTTT.